This is a list of T cell receptor beta chains from one sample in a study of T cells in Graves' hyperthyroidism and ophthalmopathy. TCRdb re-derived calls from the multiplex PCR reads in MiXCR, one entry per CDR3 protein. The sample has some 560,000 distinct CDR3 sequences, 12% to 15% seen once. The source material was blood. These receptors originate from a middle-aged woman with Graves' hyperthyroidism. The CDR3 runs from the conserved cysteine through the conserved F or W. Each record gives: J gene, clone size, D gene, V gene, CDR3 protein, CDR3 DNA. A D gene is named only where the DNA matches it firmly. Clone size is stated in some rows and not others, as once, few, many or a class when expanded.

TRBJ1-1,.,.,TRBV19,CASSMGGHTEAFF,TGTGCCAGTAGTATGGGGGGCCATACTGAAGCTTTCTTT
TRBJ2-2,many,.,TRBV19,CASRRPGRNTGELFF,TGTGCCAGTAGGCGTCCGGGACGGAACACCGGGGAGCTGTTTTTT
TRBJ2-6,.,.,TRBV4-1,CASSQDLIGANVLTF,TGCGCCAGCAGCCAAGATCTTATAGGAGCCAACGTCCTGACTTTC
TRBJ2-6,few,.,TRBV6-2/TRBV6-3,CASSYTGSGASVLTF,TGTGCCAGCAGTTACACAGGTTCTGGGGCCAGCGTCCTGACTTTC
TRBJ1-4,many,.,TRBV6-1,CASSEVDGGVYEKLFF,TGTGCCAGCAGTGAAGTAGACGGAGGGGTCTATGAAAAACTGTTTTTT
TRBJ2-3,many,TRBD2,TRBV12-3/TRBV12-4,CASSFQGTSGRGADTQYF,TGTGCCAGCAGTTTTCAAGGGACTAGCGGGAGAGGAGCAGATACGCAGTATTTT
TRBJ2-1,.,TRBD2,TRBV15,CATGISGNDEQFF,TGTGCCACCGGTATTAGCGGGAACGATGAGCAGTTCTTC
TRBJ2-1,.,TRBD1,TRBV5-1,CASSHGQGSYNEQFF,TGCGCCAGCAGCCATGGACAGGGATCCTACAATGAGCAGTTCTTC
TRBJ2-3,many,TRBD2,TRBV12-3/TRBV12-4,CASSLQAGGIDTQYF,TGTGCCAGCAGTTTACAAGCGGGAGGAATAGATACGCAGTATTTT
TRBJ2-3,many,.,TRBV20-1,CSASVSFTDTQYF,TGCAGTGCTAGTGTCTCCTTCACAGATACGCAGTATTTT
TRBJ2-2,.,TRBD2,TRBV10-3,CATRLAVNTGELFF,TGTGCCACCCGACTAGCGGTGAACACCGGGGAGCTGTTTTTT
TRBJ1-6,.,.,TRBV6-1,CASSEGRRNSPLHF,TGTGCCAGCAGTGAGGGCAGACGGAATTCACCCCTCCACTTT
TRBJ2-2,many,.,TRBV9,CASSVVADPNTGELFF,TGTGCCAGCAGCGTAGTGGCGGACCCGAACACCGGGGAGCTGTTTTTT
TRBJ2-1,.,TRBD2,TRBV5-6,CASSLGLAGGPQFF,TGTGCCAGCAGTTTGGGACTAGCGGGAGGCCCCCAGTTCTTC
TRBJ1-6,few,.,TRBV6-1,CASSVAGTNANSPLHF,TGTGCCAGCAGTGTAGCCGGGACGAACGCAAATTCACCCCTCCACTTT
TRBJ2-7,.,.,TRBV20-1,CSARSPQHPSSYEQYF,TGCAGTGCTAGGTCCCCCCAGCACCCGAGCTCCTACGAGCAGTACTTC
TRBJ2-7,many,.,TRBV9,CASSVAGTEIYEQYF,TGTGCCAGCAGCGTAGCTGGGACCGAGATCTACGAGCAGTACTTC
TRBJ1-2,many,.,TRBV19,CASSPSSFGNYGYTF,TGTGCCAGTAGTCCGAGCTCGTTCGGTAACTATGGCTACACCTTC
TRBJ1-1,many,.,TRBV15,CATSGSRGAEAEAFF,TGTGCCACCAGCGGGTCTCGGGGGGCGGAAGCTGAAGCTTTCTTT
TRBJ2-2,many,.,TRBV6-2/TRBV6-3,CASNTRDPTGELFF,TGTGCCAGCAATACCCGGGACCCCACCGGGGAGCTGTTTTTT
TRBJ1-4,many,.,TRBV4-1,CASSPTQLGVNEKLFF,TGCGCCAGCAGCCCGACTCAGTTGGGGGTTAATGAAAAACTGTTTTTT
TRBJ2-1,few,.,TRBV7-2,CASSLGGAVSYNEQFF,TGTGCCAGCAGCTTAGGAGGCGCGGTCTCCTACAATGAGCAGTTCTTC
TRBJ2-3,many,TRBD2,TRBV12-3/TRBV12-4,CASTRLAGRDTQYF,TGTGCCAGCACCCGACTAGCGGGTCGCGATACGCAGTATTTT
TRBJ2-5,many,TRBD1,TRBV5-1,CASSLEGQGWETQYF,TGCGCCAGCAGCTTGGAGGGACAGGGATGGGAGACCCAGTACTTC
TRBJ1-2,.,.,TRBV28,CASSLSEHYGYTF,TGTGCCAGCAGTTTATCAGAACACTATGGCTACACCTTC
TRBJ1-2,many,.,TRBV20-1,CSAPGIGRANYGYTF,TGCAGTGCTCCGGGGATCGGGAGGGCTAACTATGGCTACACCTTC
TRBJ1-6,.,.,TRBV6-1,CASSEVGPGKYNSPLHF,TGTGCCAGCAGTGAAGTTGGGCCAGGGAAGTATAATTCACCCCTCCACTTT
TRBJ2-5,many,.,TRBV7-2,CASSFPGATGGTQYF,TGTGCCAGCAGCTTCCCCGGGGCTACTGGTGGGACCCAGTACTTC
TRBJ1-5,many,.,TRBV12-3/TRBV12-4,CASSREHSNQPQHF,TGTGCCAGCAGTAGGGAACATAGCAATCAGCCCCAGCATTTT
TRBJ2-1,many,TRBD2,TRBV2,CASSEGRLAGGGEQFF,TGTGCCAGCAGTGAAGGTCGTCTAGCGGGAGGCGGTGAGCAGTTCTTC
TRBJ2-6,many,TRBD1,TRBV5-1,CASSLRGQGEAGANVLTF,TGCGCCAGCAGCTTGAGGGGACAGGGTGAGGCTGGGGCCAACGTCCTGACTTTC
TRBJ1-6,.,TRBD1,TRBV7-2,CASSPGQGASYSPLHF,TGTGCCAGCAGCCCCGGACAGGGGGCGTCGTATTCACCCCTCCACTTT
TRBJ2-3,few,.,TRBV27,CAIKIAGTDTQYF,TGTGCCATCAAAATAGCGGGCACAGATACGCAGTATTTT
TRBJ1-4,many,TRBD1,TRBV2,CASSVGVDRFPEKLFF,TGTGCCAGCAGTGTTGGGGTGGACAGGTTCCCTGAAAAACTGTTTTTT